The 11 T cell receptor beta chains presented below share a single source sample, sequenced in a study of cytomegalovirus exposure and HLA in healthy donors. The PCR employed 60 Vbeta primers together with 13 Jbeta primers. Using immunoSEQ multiplex PCR, the repertoire was profiled, and TCRdb retains in-frame clones only, with some absent. The sample has under 250,000 clones; about 78% are singletons. The specimen was PBMCs. These TCRs come from a woman in her thirties in good health and CMV-seronegative.

The V gene is TRBV5-1, the J gene TRBJ1-2; 9 bases agree with TRBD1. After removal of 3 bases from V and 7 bases from J, the junction contained 10 bases not matched to a gene. This CDR3 spans 15 amino acids. The germline gives CDR1 SGHRS, CDR2 YFSETQ. The CDR3 is CASSSGTGYPAGYTF. CDR3 DNA sequence: TGCGCCAGCAGCTCCGGGACAGGGTATCCAGCTGGCTACACCTTC.

The V gene is TRBV11-2, the J gene TRBJ2-7; D gene ambiguous. There are 14 residues in the CDR3. The V gene lost 1 base and the J gene lost 3 bases, with 10 bases spanning the gap. Germline V gene sequence: CDR1 SGHAT, CDR2 FQNNGV. CDR3 coding DNA: TGTGCCAGCAGCTTAGGGGTGGAGAGCTACGAGCAGTACTTC. Translation: CASSLGVESYEQYF.

The chain recombines TRBV9 with TRBJ1-3; D not certain. Germline lookup yields CDR1 SGDLS and CDR2 YYNGEE. The CDR3 loop spans 16 amino acids. Trimming took off 0 bases at V and 0 bases at J, with 10 bases between the two ends. The CDR3 region is CASSVAGLFSGNTIYF. In nucleotides, the CDR3 is TGTGCCAGCAGCGTAGCGGGGTTATTCTCTGGAAACACCATATATTTT.

Notes on this clone: Within the sample, other DNA sequences also encode this same CDR3. J is TRBJ2-7 and V is TRBV9, with a weak D call TRBD1 (5 bases). Trimming removed 0 bases from V and 3 bases from J, with 7 bases in between. CDR1 SGDLS and CDR2 YYNGEE come from the germline V gene. The CDR3 is made up of 13 amino acids. The CDR3 coding sequence is TGTGCCAGCAGCGTAGCGACAGACTACGAGCAGTACTTC. Its protein product is CASSVATDYEQYF.

This chain joins TRBV5-1 and TRBJ2-5; TRBD2 matches 12 bases. The J segment lost 5 bases and the V segment lost 0 bases, leaving 5 bases of the junction unmatched. The germline CDR1 and CDR2 sequences are SGHRS and YFSETQ. The CDR3 consists of 16 residues. The DNA for the CDR3 is TGCGCCAGCAGCTTGGCTAGCGGGGGGGCCGGGGAGACCCAGTACTTC. Its translation is CASSLASGGAGETQYF.

The chain uses TRBV19 and TRBJ2-1; no reliable D call. This CDR3 comprises 15 residues. From germline, CDR1 is LNHDA and CDR2 SQIVND (reference sequence). V shed 10 bases and J shed 0 bases, with 16 bases lying between them. The CDR3 DNA sequence: TGTGCCACCCTCCCCGCGGTGAGCTCCTACAATGAGCAGTTCTTC. Its protein product is CATLPAVSSYNEQFF.

As regards this clone: At one end the junction does not follow the germline gene, possibly because of a read error. CDR3 DNA: TGTGCTAGCAGCGCCTACAGGGGGAGTGAGACCCAGTACTTC. Its protein product is CASSAYRGSETQYF. V is TRBV7-7 and J is TRBJ2-5; 8 nucleotides align to TRBD1. This CDR3 has 14 amino acids. The germline V gene encodes CDR1 SSHAT and CDR2 FNYEAQ (reference sequence).

The DNA of the CDR3 is TGTGCCAGCAGTGGGAGGGACCGAGCCTACGAGCAGTACTTC. The encoded protein is CASSGRDRAYEQYF. V gene TRBV28 combines with J gene TRBJ2-7, with TRBD2 matching 7 bases. Germline assignment: CDR1 MDHEN and CDR2 SYDVKM. The CDR3 has 14 amino acids. V shed 5 bases, J shed 2 bases, and the junction held 6 bases outside the gene matches.

This clone was counted between two and nine times. This chain connects TRBV7-3 to TRBJ1-6; 8 bases align to TRBD1. CDR3 length equals 14 residues. CDR1 and CDR2 from the germline V gene are SGHTA and FQGTGA. Trimming took 4 bases from V and 7 from J; bases not matched to a gene: 3. Here the CDR3 reads CASSSGQENSPLHF. The CDR3 DNA reads TGTGCCAGCAGCTCGGGACAGGAAAATTCACCCCTCCACTTT.

The count of this clone is one. The rearrangement uses TRBV9 and TRBJ1-1; no clear D gene. Germline values: CDR1 SGDLS, CDR2 YYNGEE. V was shortened by 0 bases and J by 4 bases, with 7 bases between the two germline ends. The CDR3 spans 13 residues. The CDR3 reads CASSVVEGTEAFF. The DNA of the CDR3 is TGTGCCAGCAGCGTAGTAGAGGGCACTGAAGCTTTCTTT.

The sample holds a few counts of this clone. This chain joins TRBV4-1 and TRBJ2-7; D might be TRBD2 (5 bases). This CDR3 is built from 13 residues. V lost 4 bases and J 5 bases, leaving 12 bases between the germline ends. Germline V lookup: CDR1 MGHRA, CDR2 YSYEKL. This CDR3 reads CASSRQLDNEQYF. DNA of the CDR3: TGCGCCAGCAGCCGCCAACTAGATAACGAGCAGTACTTC.